The clone carrying this T cell receptor beta chain was recorded a few times. The data were taken from a study of blood T cell repertoires in COVID-19. For the study at large: From the United States, Italy and Spain came samples of acute and convalescent COVID-19.

V lost 4 bases, J lost 9 bases, and 10 bases stayed unmatched. The CDR3 runs 17 residues. From germline, CDR1 is SGHRS and CDR2 YFSETQ. Measured with immunoSEQ multiplex PCR; TCRdb has only the in-frame clones, and not every one. The profile shows over 200,000 clones, 75% to 90% of them singletons. The sequence came from a man aged 40-50 years who had recovered from COVID-19. The chain links TRBV5-1 to TRBJ2-1; 16 bases match TRBD2. Sequenced material: PBMCs or T cells enriched from blood (not recorded which). The DNA of the CDR3 is TGCGCCAGCAGCCCGCCGGGACTAGCGGGAGGGCCAGGTGAGCAGTTCTTC. Translated, it gives CASSPPGLAGGPGEQFF.